These 2 T cell receptor beta chains share one sample of origin, sequenced in a study of blood T cell repertoires in COVID-19. Method: immunoSEQ multiplex PCR; TCRdb's copy keeps in-frame clones and lacks some. The sample has some 47,000 clones, about nine tenths seen once; the top ten hold 23%. Sequenced sample: peripheral blood. The receptors here all came from a woman aged 80 or over in a cohort sampled during active or convalescent COVID-19.

The V and J genes are TRBV3-1 (or the pseudogene TRBV3-2) and TRBJ1-1, with a weak D call TRBD1 (5 bases). V lost 7 bases, J lost 4 bases, and 13 bases lay in between. The CDR3 runs to 13 residues. Germline CDR1 reads LGHDT; CDR2 reads YNNKEL (reference sequence). The CDR3 region has the DNA TGTGCCAGCACCCTCACGGGGGGCACTGAAGCTTTCTTT. It specifies CASTLTGGTEAFF.

This chain links TRBV13 with TRBJ2-3, with TRBD2 matching over 13 bases. Losses at the gene ends were 4 bases for V and 3 bases for J; bases not matched to a gene: 7. The CDR3 length is 17 residues. Germline loops: CDR1 PRHDT, CDR2 FYEKMQ (reference sequence). This CDR3 is CASSSSGTSGVTDTQYF. In DNA, the CDR3 is TGTGCCAGCAGCTCCTCCGGGACTAGCGGGGTAACAGATACGCAGTATTTT.